The text below deals with one TCR beta chain. Its antigen is not identified. The sort gate was single viable CD3+CD4+CD8-CD45RO+ cells for memory CD4+ T cells. With V trimmed by 4 bases and J by 5 bases, 6 bases remained unmatched. Germline V gene lookup returns CDR1 SGHRS and CDR2 YFSETQ. The CDR3 runs 15 residues. Some clones are missing from TCRdb's copy, which holds only in-frame ones; the method was immunoSEQ multiplex PCR. The table lists about 52,000 clones, around 80% of them singletons. The sample is drawn from a study of memory CD4+ T cells and cytomegalovirus serostatus. Broader study findings: The CMV-associated TCR signature appears largely within the CD4+ memory repertoire. Repertoires predicted CMV serostatus with median bootstrapped AUC of 0.95.

The receptor comes from an adult in good health and CMV-seropositive. Sequenced: memory CD4+ T cells from blood. This chain connects TRBV5-1 to TRBJ1-6; 7 nucleotides agree with TRBD1. The CDR3 DNA sequence: TGCGCCAGCAGCGAGGGGACAGAACATAATTCACCCCTCCACTTT. Protein product: CASSEGTEHNSPLHF. Filled out from reference TRBV5-1 and TRBJ1-6, the complete variable domain reads KAGVTQTPRYLIKTRGQQVTLSCSPISGHRSVSWYQQTPGQGLQFLFEYFSETQRNKGNFPGRFSGRQFSNSRSEMNVSTLELGDSALYLCASSEGTEHNSPLHFGNGTRLTVT.